A single sample is the source of the 12 T cell receptor beta chains below, sequenced in a study of T-cell reconstitution after alpha-beta-depleted transplantation in children. The TCRbeta library was prepared with unique molecular identifiers. TCRdb re-derived calls from the PCR reads in MiXCR, one entry per CDR3 protein. The sample includes about 980,000 distinct CDR3 sequences, roughly 29% seen only once; the top ten take around 30%. The specimen was PBMCs, mostly from graft donor cells, collected 360 days after TCRalphabeta/CD19-depleted stem cell transplant. The receptors were sampled from a boy under two years old who had a stem cell transplant for SCID, so the T cells may come from the graft donor.

Turning to this clonotype: One junction end disagrees with the germline gene, perhaps due to a read error. The chain employs TRBV29-1 and TRBJ2-1, with 8 bases identical to TRBD1. This CDR3 is 15 amino acids long. Germline V gene lookup returns CDR1 SQVTM and CDR2 ANQGSEA. In DNA form, the CDR3 reads TGCAGCGCCACGACAGGGGTCAGCTCCTACAACGAGCAGTTCTTC. Protein product: CSATTGVSSYNEQFF.

This clonotype was recorded a few times. The chain is built from TRBV29-1 and TRBJ2-1; 9 nucleotides agree with TRBD1. The trim removed 6 bases at V and 6 bases at J, leaving 9 bases unmatched. Germline CDR1 SQVTM, CDR2 ANQGSEA. The CDR3 contains 14 residues. This CDR3 is CSVRTDRGFNEQFF. The CDR3 coding sequence is TGCAGCGTGAGGACGGACAGGGGATTCAATGAGCAGTTCTTC.

The chain carries TRBV7-9 and TRBJ2-1; no reliable D call. The V end lost 2 bases, the J end lost 0 bases, and 11 bases lay between the germline ends. This CDR3 region has 16 residues. Germline V gene lookup returns CDR1 SEHNR and CDR2 FQNEAQ (reference sequence). The CDR3 bases are TGTGCCAGCAGCTTACATACATTCCGCTCCTACAATGAGCAGTTCTTC. Translation gives CASSLHTFRSYNEQFF.

A few counts support this clonotype. V usage is TRBV9 and J usage is TRBJ2-2; possibly TRBD2 for D (7 bases). CDR1 SGDLS and CDR2 YYNGEE come from the germline V gene. This CDR3 spans 15 amino acids. Trimming removed 6 bases at V and 4 bases at J, with 16 bases between. The DNA of the CDR3 is TGTGCCAGCACCCGGGGCGGGGGCCTCACCGGGGAGCTGTTTTTT. Translation gives CASTRGGGLTGELFF. The full variable domain, with the rest looked up from reference TRBV9 and TRBJ2-2, is DSGVTQTPKHLITATGQRVTLRCSPRSGDLSVYWYQQSLDQGLQFLIQYYNGEERAKGNILERFSAQQFPDLHSELNLSSLELGDSALYFCASTRGGGLTGELFFGEGSRLTVL.

This clonotype was observed a handful of times. This chain connects TRBV5-1 to TRBJ2-1, with TRBD2 identical over 7 bases. Germline V lookup: CDR1 SGHRS, CDR2 YFSETQ. V dropped 0 bases and J dropped 7; count of bases not matched to a gene: 13. The CDR3 extends over 17 amino acids. DNA of the CDR3: TGCGCCAGCAGCTTGGAACGGCTAGCGGCAGTTGCGAATGAGCAGTTCTTC. Amino acid sequence: CASSLERLAAVANEQFF.

The chain is built from TRBV10-3 and TRBJ2-7, with D unresolved. The V and J ends lost 4 bases and 3 bases respectively, with 13 bases between them. Germline V gene lookup returns CDR1 ENHRY and CDR2 SYGVKD. The CDR3 is made up of 14 amino acids. CDR3 coding DNA: TGTGCCATCAGTGTCGTACCGCGATACTACGAGCAGTACTTC. Translated, it gives CAISVVPRYYEQYF.

This chain uses TRBV2 with TRBJ2-5; D gene ambiguous. The V gene's germline CDR1 is SNHLY and CDR2 FYNNEI. Between the trimmed V and J ends, which lost 3 bases and 5 bases, there was a span of 13 bases. CDR3 size: 14 residues. The CDR3 loop reads CASSDKRSAETQYF. The CDR3 DNA follows: TGTGCCAGCAGTGATAAAAGGAGCGCGGAGACCCAGTACTTC. Together with reference TRBV2 and TRBJ2-5, the CDR3 gives the full variable domain: EPEVTQTPSHQVTQMGQEVILRCVPISNHLYFYWYRQILGQKVEFLVSFYNNEISEKSEIFDDQFSVERPDGSNFTLKIRSTKLEDSAMYFCASSDKRSAETQYFGPGTRLLVL.

This clonotype came up a few times. The gene calls are TRBV5-5 and TRBJ1-6, with D possibly TRBD1 on 6 matching bases. The germline V gene has CDR1 SGHKS and CDR2 YYEKEE (reference sequence). V gave up 0 bases and J gave up 5 bases, with 6 bases separating them. CDR3 length equals 14 residues. The CDR3 loop is CASSLAGDNSPLHF. The CDR3 nucleotides are TGTGCCAGCAGCTTGGCAGGGGATAATTCACCCCTCCACTTT. The full variable domain, with the rest looked up from reference TRBV5-5 and TRBJ1-6, is DAGVTQSPTHLIKTRGQQVTLRCSPISGHKSVSWYQQVLGQGPQFIFQYYEKEERGRGNFPDRFSARQFPNYSSELNVNALLLGDSALYLCASSLAGDNSPLHFGNGTRLTVT.

This chain joins TRBV28 and TRBJ1-1; perhaps TRBD1 as D (5 bases). Germline CDR1 reads MDHEN; CDR2 reads SYDVKM. The CDR3 loop spans 16 amino acids. Trimming shortened V by 6 bases and J by 4 bases, and 21 bases separated the two germline ends. DNA of the CDR3: TGTGCCAGCAGGCGTGGGGGAGCCTGGCAGGGCACTGAAGCTTTCTTT. This sequence encodes CASRRGGAWQGTEAFF.

The V and J genes are TRBV15 and TRBJ2-5; 9 bases are shared with TRBD1. Germline V gene lookup returns CDR1 LNHNV and CDR2 YYDKDF (reference sequence). The CDR3 length is 15 residues. Trimming took 9 bases from V and 3 from J; bases not matched to a gene: 11. The CDR3 region is CATGQGRGREETQYF. The CDR3 bases are TGTGCCACGGGACAGGGCCGAGGACGGGAAGAGACCCAGTACTTC.

This sequence joins TRBV7-3 and TRBJ2-2; 13 bases map to TRBD2. This CDR3 has 18 amino acids. Germline CDR1 SGHTA, CDR2 FQGTGA. With 0 bases clipped from V and 5 bases from J, the junction kept 6 bases outside the gene matches. The CDR3 bases are TGTGCCAGCAGCTTAACGGTGGGACTAGCGGGGAAGACCGGGGAGCTGTTTTTT. Translating gives CASSLTVGLAGKTGELFF.

This clonotype was recorded a few times. The chain carries TRBV20-1 and TRBJ2-5, with D unresolved. This CDR3 spans 14 amino acids. Germline CDR1 reads DFQATT; CDR2 reads SNEGSKA (reference sequence). Trimming cost V 3 bases and J 4 bases, with 15 bases left between them. The DNA of the CDR3 is TGCAGTGCTAGGCTAGGGCAGAAGGGAGAGACCCAGTACTTC. Translating gives CSARLGQKGETQYF.